This TCR beta chain appears in the sequencing data of a study of tumor-infiltrating lymphocytes in primary liver carcinoma. Notes on the study in general: When set against blood, tumors had a significantly higher top-250-clone fraction (p = 0.039). Tumor-adjacent and tumor-blood pairs displayed less overlap than did pairs of tumor regions.

The CDR3 length is 14 residues. Germline V CDR1 and CDR2: SGHAT, FQNNGV. Notes on this clonotype: Its matching antigen is unknown. The junction departs from germline at one end; a sequencing error may be responsible.

From roughly 0.5 ug total RNA, TCR beta cDNA was generated with a primer in the constant region. ARM-PCR, slightly modified, supplied the TCR beta libraries through three nested multiplex PCR rounds. PCR rounds one and two used TRBV1-TRBV30 forward primers with a C-beta reverse primer for 10 cycles each. TCRdb reprocessed the multiplex PCR reads with MiXCR, giving one entry per CDR3 protein. The top ten clones hold around 30% of a sample with roughly 86,000 distinct CDR3 sequences, about 70% of them seen once. The tissue used was unsorted bulk material of roughly 17-32 mg. RNA and DNA were co-extracted from it with the AllPrep DNA/RNA mini kit. Surgeons resected the patients' primary liver carcinomas. Those patients suffered from chronic HBV infection and were treatment-naive.

The V and J genes are TRBV11-2 and TRBJ2-7; TRBD1 might be the D (5 bases). Sample: tumor-adjacent normal liver tissue. This clonotype was obtained from a man aged 40-55 years with primary liver carcinoma and hepatitis B virus infection. CDR3 loop: CASSLDPSGYEQHF. CDR3 DNA: TGTGCCAGCAGCTTAGATCCGTCAGGGTACGAGCAGCATTTC.